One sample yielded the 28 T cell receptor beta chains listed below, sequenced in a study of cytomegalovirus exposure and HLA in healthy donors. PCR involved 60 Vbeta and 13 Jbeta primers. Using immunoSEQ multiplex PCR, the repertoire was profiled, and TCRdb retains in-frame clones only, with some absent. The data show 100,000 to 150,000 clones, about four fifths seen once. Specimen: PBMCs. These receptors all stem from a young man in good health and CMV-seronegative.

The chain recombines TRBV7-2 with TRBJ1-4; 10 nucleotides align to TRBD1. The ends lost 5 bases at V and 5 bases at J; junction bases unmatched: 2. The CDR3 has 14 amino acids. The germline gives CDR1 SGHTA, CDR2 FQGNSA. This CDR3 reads CASSGGQGNEKLFF. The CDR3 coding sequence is TGTGCCAGCAGCGGGGGACAGGGGAATGAAAAACTGTTTTTT.

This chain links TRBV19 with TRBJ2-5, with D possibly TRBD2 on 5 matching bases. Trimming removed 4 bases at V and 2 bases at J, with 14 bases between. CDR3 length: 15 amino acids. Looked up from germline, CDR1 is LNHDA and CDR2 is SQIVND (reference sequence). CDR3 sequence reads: CASSTPTTPQETQYF. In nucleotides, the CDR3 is TGTGCCAGTAGTACCCCGACTACCCCTCAAGAGACCCAGTACTTC.

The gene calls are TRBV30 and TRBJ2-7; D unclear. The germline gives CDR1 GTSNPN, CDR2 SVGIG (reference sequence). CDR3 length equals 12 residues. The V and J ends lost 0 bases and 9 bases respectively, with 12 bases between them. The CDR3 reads CAWSVISIGQYF. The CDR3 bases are TGTGCCTGGAGTGTCATAAGTATCGGGCAGTACTTC.

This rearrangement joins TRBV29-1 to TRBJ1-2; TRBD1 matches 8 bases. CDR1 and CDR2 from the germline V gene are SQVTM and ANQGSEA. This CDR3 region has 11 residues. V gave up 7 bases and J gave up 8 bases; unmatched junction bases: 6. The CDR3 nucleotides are TGCAGCGGGGAACAGGGGGACGGCTACACCTTC. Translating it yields CSGEQGDGYTF. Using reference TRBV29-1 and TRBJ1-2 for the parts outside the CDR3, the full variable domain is SAVISQKPSRDICQRGTSLTIQCQVDSQVTMMFWYRQQPGQSLTLIATANQGSEATYESGFVIDKFPISRPNLTFSTLTVSNMSPEDSSIYLCSGEQGDGYTFGSGTRLTVV.

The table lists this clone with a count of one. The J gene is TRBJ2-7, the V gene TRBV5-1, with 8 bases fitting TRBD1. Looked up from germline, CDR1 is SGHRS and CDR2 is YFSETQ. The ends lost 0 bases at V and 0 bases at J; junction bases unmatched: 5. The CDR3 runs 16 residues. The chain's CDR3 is CASSLDRGRNSYEQYF. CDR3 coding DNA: TGCGCCAGCAGCTTGGACAGGGGGAGAAACTCCTACGAGCAGTACTTC. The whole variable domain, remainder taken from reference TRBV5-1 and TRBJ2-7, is KAGVTQTPRYLIKTRGQQVTLSCSPISGHRSVSWYQQTPGQGLQFLFEYFSETQRNKGNFPGRFSGRQFSNSRSEMNVSTLELGDSALYLCASSLDRGRNSYEQYFGPGTRLTVT.

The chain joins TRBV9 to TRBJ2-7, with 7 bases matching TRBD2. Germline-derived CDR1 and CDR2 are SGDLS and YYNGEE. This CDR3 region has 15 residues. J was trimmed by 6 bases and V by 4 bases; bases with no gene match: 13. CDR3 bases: TGTGCCAGCAGCCCCCGGGCCCCACCGGGGGGCGAGCAGTACTTC. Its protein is CASSPRAPPGGEQYF.

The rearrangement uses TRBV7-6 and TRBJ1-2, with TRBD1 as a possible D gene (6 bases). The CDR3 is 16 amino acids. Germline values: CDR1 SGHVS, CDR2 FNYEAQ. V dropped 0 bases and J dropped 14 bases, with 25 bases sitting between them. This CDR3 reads CASSLAGGYTRDTQTF. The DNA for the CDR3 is TGTGCCAGCAGCTTAGCGGGAGGGTATACTCGGGACACTCAGACCTTC.

CDR3 protein: CASSYSGTGSQPQHF. The CDR3 DNA follows: TGTGCCAGCAGTTACTCCGGGACAGGGAGTCAGCCCCAGCATTTT. V and J are TRBV6-6 and TRBJ1-5; 9 nucleotides align to TRBD1. Trimming removed 0 bases from V and 6 bases from J; junction bases left unmatched: 3. CDR1 and CDR2 (germline): MNHNY, SVGAGI (reference sequence). There are 15 residues in the CDR3.

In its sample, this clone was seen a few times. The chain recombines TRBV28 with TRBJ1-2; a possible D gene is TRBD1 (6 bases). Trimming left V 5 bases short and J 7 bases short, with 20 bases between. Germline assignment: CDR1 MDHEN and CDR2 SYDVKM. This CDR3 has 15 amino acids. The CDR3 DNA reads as TGTGCCAGCAGTCCAAGCTACAGGGCCGGGTTTGGCTACACCTTC. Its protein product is CASSPSYRAGFGYTF.

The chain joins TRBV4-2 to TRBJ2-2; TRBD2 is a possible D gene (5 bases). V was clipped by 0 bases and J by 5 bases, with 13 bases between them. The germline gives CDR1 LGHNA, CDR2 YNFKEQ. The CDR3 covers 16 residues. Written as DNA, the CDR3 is TGTGCCAGCAGCCAAGAAGCCGGGATGTGGACCGGGGAGCTGTTTTTT. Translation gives CASSQEAGMWTGELFF.

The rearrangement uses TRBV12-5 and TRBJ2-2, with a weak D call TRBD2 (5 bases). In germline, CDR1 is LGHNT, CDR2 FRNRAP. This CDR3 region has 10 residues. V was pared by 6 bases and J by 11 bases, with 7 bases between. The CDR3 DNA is TGTGCTAGTGGGGAGGTCGAGCTGTTTTTT. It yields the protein CASGEVELFF.

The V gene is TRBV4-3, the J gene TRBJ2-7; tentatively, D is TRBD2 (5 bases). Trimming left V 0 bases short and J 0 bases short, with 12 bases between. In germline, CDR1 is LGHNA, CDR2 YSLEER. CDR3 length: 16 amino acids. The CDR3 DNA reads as TGCGCCAGCAGCCAAGATCTCCCGGGAAACTCCTACGAGCAGTACTTC. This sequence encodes CASSQDLPGNSYEQYF.

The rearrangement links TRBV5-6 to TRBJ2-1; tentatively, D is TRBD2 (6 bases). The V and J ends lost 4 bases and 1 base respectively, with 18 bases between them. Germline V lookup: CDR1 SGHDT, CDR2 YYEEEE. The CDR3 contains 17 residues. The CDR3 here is CASSLGPGGTSYNEQFF. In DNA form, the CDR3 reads TGTGCCAGCAGCCTAGGGCCCGGGGGTACTTCCTACAATGAGCAGTTCTTC.

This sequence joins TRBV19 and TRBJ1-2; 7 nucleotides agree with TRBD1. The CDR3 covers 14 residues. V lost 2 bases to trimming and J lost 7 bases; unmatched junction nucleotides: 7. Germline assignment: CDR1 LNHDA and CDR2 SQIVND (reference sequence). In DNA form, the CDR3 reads TGTGCCAGTAGTATAAACAGGGGAAATGCTGGCTACACCTTC. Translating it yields CASSINRGNAGYTF.

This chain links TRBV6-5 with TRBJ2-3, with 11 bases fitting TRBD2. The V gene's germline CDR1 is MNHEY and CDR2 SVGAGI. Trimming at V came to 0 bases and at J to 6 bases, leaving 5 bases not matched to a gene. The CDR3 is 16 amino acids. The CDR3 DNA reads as TGTGCCAGCAGTTACTCGGGACTAGCGGTCCACGATACGCAGTATTTT. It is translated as CASSYSGLAVHDTQYF.

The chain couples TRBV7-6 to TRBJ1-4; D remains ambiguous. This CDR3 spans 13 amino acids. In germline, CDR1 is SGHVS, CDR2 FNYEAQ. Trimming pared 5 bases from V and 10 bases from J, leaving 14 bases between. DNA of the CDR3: TGTGCCAGCAGCCGCACGAGGGATAGAAAACTGTTTTTT. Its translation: CASSRTRDRKLFF. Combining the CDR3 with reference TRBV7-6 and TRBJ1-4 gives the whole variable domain GAGVSQSPRYKVTKRGQDVALRCDPISGHVSLYWYRQALGQGPEFLTYFNYEAQQDKSGLPNDRFSAERPEGSISTLTIQRTEQRDSAMYRCASSRTRDRKLFFGSGTQLSVL.

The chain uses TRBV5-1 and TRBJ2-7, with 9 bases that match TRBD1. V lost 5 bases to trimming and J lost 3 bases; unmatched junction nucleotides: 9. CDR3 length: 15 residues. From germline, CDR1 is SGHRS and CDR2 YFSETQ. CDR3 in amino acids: CASSFPPGQGYEQYF. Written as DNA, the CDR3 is TGCGCCAGCAGTTTCCCCCCGGGACAGGGCTACGAGCAGTACTTC.

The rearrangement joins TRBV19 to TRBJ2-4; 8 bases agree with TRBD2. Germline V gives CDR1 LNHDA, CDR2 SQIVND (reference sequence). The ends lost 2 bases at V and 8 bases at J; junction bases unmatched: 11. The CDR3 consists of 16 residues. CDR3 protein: CASSIRAGAPGDIQYF. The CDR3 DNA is TGTGCCAGTAGTATACGAGCGGGGGCCCCGGGGGACATTCAGTACTTC. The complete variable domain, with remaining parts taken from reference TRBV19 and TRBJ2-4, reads DGGITQSPKYLFRKEGQNVTLSCEQNLNHDAMYWYRQDPGQGLRLIYYSQIVNDFQKGDIAEGYSVSREKKESFPLTVTSAQKNPTAFYLCASSIRAGAPGDIQYFGAGTRLSVL.

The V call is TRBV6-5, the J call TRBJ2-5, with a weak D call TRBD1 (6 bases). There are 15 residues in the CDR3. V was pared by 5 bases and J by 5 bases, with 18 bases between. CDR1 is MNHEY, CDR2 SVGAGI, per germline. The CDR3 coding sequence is TGTGCCAGCAGTCCTCGGGGTACAGGGTTGGAGACCCAGTACTTC. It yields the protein CASSPRGTGLETQYF.

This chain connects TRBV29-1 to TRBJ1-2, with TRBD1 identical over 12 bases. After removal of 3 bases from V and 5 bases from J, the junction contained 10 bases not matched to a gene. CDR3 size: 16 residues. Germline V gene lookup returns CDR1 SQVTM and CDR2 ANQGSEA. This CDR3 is CSVDQTGTGGWYGYTF. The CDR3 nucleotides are TGCAGCGTTGACCAAACCGGGACAGGGGGCTGGTATGGCTACACCTTC.

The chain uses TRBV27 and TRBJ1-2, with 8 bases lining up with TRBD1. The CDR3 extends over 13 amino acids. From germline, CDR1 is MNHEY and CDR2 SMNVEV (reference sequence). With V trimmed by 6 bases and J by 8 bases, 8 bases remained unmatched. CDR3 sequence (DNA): TGTGCCAGCAGACCATCCAGGGGGCGCGGCTACACCTTC. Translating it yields CASRPSRGRGYTF.

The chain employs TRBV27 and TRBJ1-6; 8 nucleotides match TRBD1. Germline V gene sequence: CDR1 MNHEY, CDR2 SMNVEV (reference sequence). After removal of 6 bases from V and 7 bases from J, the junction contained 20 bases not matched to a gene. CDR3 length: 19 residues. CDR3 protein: CASSLYSGRGQVKNSPLHF. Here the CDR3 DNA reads TGTGCCAGCAGCCTATATTCGGGCAGGGGGCAAGTAAAGAATTCACCCCTCCACTTT.

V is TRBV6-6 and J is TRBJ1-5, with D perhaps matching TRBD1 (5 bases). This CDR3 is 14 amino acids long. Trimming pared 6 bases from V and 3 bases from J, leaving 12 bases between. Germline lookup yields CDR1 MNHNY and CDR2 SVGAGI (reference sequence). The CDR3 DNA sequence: TGTGCCAGCAGGGAACAGGTGCTCAATCAGCCCCAGCATTTT. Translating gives CASREQVLNQPQHF.

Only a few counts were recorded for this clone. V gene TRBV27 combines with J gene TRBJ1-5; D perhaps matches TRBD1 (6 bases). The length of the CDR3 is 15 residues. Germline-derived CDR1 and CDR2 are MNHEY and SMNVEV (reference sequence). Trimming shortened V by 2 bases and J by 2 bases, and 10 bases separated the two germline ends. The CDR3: CASSLIGGGNQPQHF. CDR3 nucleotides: TGTGCCAGCAGTTTAATAGGGGGTGGCAATCAGCCCCAGCATTTT.

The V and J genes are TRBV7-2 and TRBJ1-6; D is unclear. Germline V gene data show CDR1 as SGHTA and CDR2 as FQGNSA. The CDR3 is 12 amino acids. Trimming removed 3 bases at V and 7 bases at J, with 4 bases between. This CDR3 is CASSFQNSPLHF. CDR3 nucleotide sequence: TGTGCCAGCAGCTTTCAGAATTCACCCCTCCACTTT. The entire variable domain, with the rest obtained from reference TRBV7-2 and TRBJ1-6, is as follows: GAGVSQSPSNKVTEKGKDVELRCDPISGHTALYWYRQSLGQGLEFLIYFQGNSAPDKSGLPSDRFSAERTGGSVSTLTIQRTQQEDSAVYLCASSFQNSPLHFGNGTRLTVT.

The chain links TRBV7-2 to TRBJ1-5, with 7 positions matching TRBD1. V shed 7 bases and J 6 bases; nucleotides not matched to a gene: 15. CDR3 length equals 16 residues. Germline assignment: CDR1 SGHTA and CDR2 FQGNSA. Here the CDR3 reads CASTAGPTGMGQPQHF. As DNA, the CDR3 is TGTGCCAGCACCGCAGGCCCGACAGGGATGGGTCAGCCCCAGCATTTT.

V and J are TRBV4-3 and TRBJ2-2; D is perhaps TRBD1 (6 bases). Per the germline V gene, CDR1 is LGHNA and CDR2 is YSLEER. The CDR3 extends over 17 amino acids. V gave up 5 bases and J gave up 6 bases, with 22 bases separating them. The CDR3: CASSYLRVTGRAGELFF. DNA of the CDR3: TGCGCCAGCAGCTATCTCCGGGTCACAGGGCGCGCCGGGGAGCTGTTTTTT.

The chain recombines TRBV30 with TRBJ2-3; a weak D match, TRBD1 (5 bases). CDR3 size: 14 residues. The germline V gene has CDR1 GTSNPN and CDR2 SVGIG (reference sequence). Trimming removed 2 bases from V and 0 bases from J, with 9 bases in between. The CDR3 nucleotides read TGTGCCTGGAGTTCTGCAGGGAGCACAGATACGCAGTATTTT. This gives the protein CAWSSAGSTDTQYF.